This T cell receptor beta chain comes out of a study of human T cells and chemical hapten exposure. Study context: The study patch tested 0.01% DPC on the upper back and read results at 6 days. Minor volume differences among pooled libraries chiefly drove per-sample TCR yield variation.

The sample's time point: pre-sensitization, week 0. Documented treatment: therapeutic diphenylcyclopropenone sensitization with weekly scalp DPC. The V end lost 6 bases, the J end lost 1 base, and 12 bases lay between the germline ends. The germline V gene has CDR1 LGHDT and CDR2 YNNKEL (reference sequence). This CDR3 contains 14 residues. TCRdb re-called the RACE reads with MiXCR, one entry per CDR3 protein. The sample consists of 250,000 or so distinct CDR3 sequences, about 7.7% of them appearing once. This clonotype has just a few counts. The chain links TRBV3-1 to TRBJ2-5; TRBD1 or TRBD2 may be the D gene (5 bases each). Specimen: whole blood, collected in connection with sensitization to the hapten diphenylcyclopropenone (DPC). The receptor's source is a man between 18 and 29 years old with alopecia areata. Some clones in this sample may be carry-over from other donors' samples. CDR3 sequence: CASSRGSLQETQYF. The CDR3 DNA sequence: TGTGCCAGCAGTCGGGGCAGCCTCCAAGAGACCCAGTACTTC.